This T cell receptor (beta chain) comes out of a study (dated by TCRdb to 2022 to 2024). The investigation overall reported the following: Further investigation, including longitudinal sampling and assessment of a control group, is stated by the authors to be required.

About this clone: Its recognized antigen is unknown. No quality values exist for individual bases; no much larger clone is one base distant.

Survey-level sequencing on the immunoSEQ platform was used to profile TCR beta chain repertoires. The paper's processing steps were these. Repertoire diversity was quantified by the inverse Simpson index, and CDR3 amino acid length spectratypes and V-J pairing frequencies were compared. Clonotypes specific to SARS-CoV-2, CMV, influenza A and EBV were annotated by matching TCR beta CDR3 sequences against VDJdb. The source is immuneACCESS, and TCRdb retained only in-frame sequences with V and J called. Part of the clones is not carried over; for the studies checked, unresolved V genes explain less than half of this, and the remainder is unexplained. The DNA was the basis for D and trimming; V, J and clone size are from that table. Recorded for this sample are about 68,000 clones; 93% of them occurred a single time. Around 4.5% of the sample goes to the ten largest clones. For TCR beta sequencing, genomic DNA was taken from unsorted PBMCs, and those PBMCs had been isolated from peripheral blood.

V is clipped by 4 bases and J by 1 base, and the sequence between their germline boundaries is 17 bases long. The CDR3 runs 16 residues from the cysteine to the phenylalanine. CDR3 DNA only is kept here, 48 bases in frame from base 1. From the germline V gene, CDR1 is MNHEY and CDR2 is SVGAGI. The sequence was obtained from a man aged 35 to 55 with rheumatoid arthritis. Sequenced: PBMCs. The rearranged chain carries TRBV6-5 and TRBJ2-7; the best D guess is TRBD1, with 6 bases matching. CDR3 loop: CASSSVLEGVSYEQYF. The DNA reads TGTGCCAGCAGTTCCGTTTTAGAGGGGGTTTCCTACGAGCAGTACTTC.